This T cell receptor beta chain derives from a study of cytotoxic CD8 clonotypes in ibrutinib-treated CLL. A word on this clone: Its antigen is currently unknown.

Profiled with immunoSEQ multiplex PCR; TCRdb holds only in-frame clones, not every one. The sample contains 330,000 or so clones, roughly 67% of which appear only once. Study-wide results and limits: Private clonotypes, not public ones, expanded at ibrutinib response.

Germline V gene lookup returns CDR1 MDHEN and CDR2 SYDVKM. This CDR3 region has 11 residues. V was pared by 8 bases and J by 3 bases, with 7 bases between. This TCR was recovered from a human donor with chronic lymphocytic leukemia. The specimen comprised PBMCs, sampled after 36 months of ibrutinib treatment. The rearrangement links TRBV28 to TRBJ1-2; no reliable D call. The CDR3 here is CASRQDYGYTF. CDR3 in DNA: TGTGCCAGCCGTCAAGACTATGGCTACACCTTC.